This TCR beta chain was sequenced in a study of cytotoxic CD8 clonotypes in ibrutinib-treated CLL. Libraries were prepared by immunoSEQ multiplex PCR; TCRdb keeps only in-frame clonotypes and omits some of them. The table lists tens of thousands of clones, approximately 70% of them singletons. The sample in question was PBMCs, obtained at disease progression, from a patient treated with ibrutinib. This clonotype originated in a human donor with chronic lymphocytic leukemia.

In nucleotides, the CDR3 is TGTGCCTGGAGTCCCGGACTGCAAGAGACCCAGTACTTC. Its translation is CAWSPGLQETQYF. The gene calls are TRBV30 and TRBJ2-5, with D possibly being TRBD2 (5 bases). The CDR3 has 13 amino acids. V was cut by 2 bases and J by 2 bases, with 9 bases left in between. Germline V gene lookup returns CDR1 GTSNPN and CDR2 SVGIG (reference sequence).